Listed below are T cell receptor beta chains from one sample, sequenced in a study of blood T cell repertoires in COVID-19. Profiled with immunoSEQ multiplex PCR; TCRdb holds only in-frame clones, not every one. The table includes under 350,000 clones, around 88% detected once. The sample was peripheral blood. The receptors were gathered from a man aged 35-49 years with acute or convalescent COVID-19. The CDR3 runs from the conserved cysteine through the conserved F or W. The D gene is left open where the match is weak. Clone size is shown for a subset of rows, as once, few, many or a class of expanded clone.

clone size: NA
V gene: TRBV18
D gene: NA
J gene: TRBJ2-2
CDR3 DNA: TGTGCCAGCTCACCTCGACTAGCCGGGGAGCTGTTTTTT
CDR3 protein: CASSPRLAGELFF

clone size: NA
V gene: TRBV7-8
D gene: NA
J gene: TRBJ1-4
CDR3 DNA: TGTGCCAGCAGCTCCCGGGGGGTCACGTCAACTAATGAAAAACTGTTTTTT
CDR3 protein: CASSSRGVTSTNEKLFF

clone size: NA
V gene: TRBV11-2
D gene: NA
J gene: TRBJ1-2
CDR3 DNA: TGTGCCAGCAGCCGTCAGGTGACCTATGGCTACACCTTC
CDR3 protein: CASSRQVTYGYTF

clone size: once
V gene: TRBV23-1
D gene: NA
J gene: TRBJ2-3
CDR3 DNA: TGCGCCAGCAGTCAATCGATTAAGAGGACGCAGTATTTT
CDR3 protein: CASSQSIKRTQYF

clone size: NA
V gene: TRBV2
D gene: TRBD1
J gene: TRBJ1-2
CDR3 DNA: TGTGCCAGCAGTGGGACAGGGGGCACCTATGGCTACACCTTC
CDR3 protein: CASSGTGGTYGYTF

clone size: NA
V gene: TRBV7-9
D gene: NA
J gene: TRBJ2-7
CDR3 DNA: TGTGCCAGCACCGGATCGGGGAATAACGACGAGCAGTACTTC
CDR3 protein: CASTGSGNNDEQYF

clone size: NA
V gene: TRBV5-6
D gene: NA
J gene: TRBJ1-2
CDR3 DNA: TGTGCCAGCAGCTACGGCGGTGGTGGCTACACCTTC
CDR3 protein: CASSYGGGGYTF

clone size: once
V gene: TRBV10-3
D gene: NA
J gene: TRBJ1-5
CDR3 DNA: TGTGCCTCCCAGCGGGATACAGGGCCCAATCAGCCCCAGCATTTT
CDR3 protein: CASQRDTGPNQPQHF

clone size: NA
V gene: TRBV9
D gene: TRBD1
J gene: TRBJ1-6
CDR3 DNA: TGTGCCAGCAGCGTAGGAGGGACAGAGTATAATTCACCCCTCCACTTT
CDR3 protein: CASSVGGTEYNSPLHF

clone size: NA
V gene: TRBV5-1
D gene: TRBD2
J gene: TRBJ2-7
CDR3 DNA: TGCGCCAGCAGCCCACAGGGACTAGCGGGGGGGCCCTCCTACGAGCAGTACTTC
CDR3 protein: CASSPQGLAGGPSYEQYF

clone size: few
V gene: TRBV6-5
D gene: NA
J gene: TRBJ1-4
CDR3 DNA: TGTGCCAGCAGTTACACAGGGAATATCAATGAAAAACTGTTTTTT
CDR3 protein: CASSYTGNINEKLFF

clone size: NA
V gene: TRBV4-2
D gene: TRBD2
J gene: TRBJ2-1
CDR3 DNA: TGTGCCAGCAGCCAACTTAGCGGGGGCCTCTACAATGAGCAGTTCTTC
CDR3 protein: CASSQLSGGLYNEQFF

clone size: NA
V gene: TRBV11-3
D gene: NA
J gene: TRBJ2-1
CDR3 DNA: TGTGCCAGCAGCTTAAGTTCTCTACGAGACAATGAGCAGTTCTTC
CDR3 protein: CASSLSSLRDNEQFF

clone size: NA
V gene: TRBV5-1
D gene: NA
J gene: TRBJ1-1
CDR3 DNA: TGCGCCAGCAGCGGGCTCGTGGGCACTGAAGCTTTCTTT
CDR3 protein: CASSGLVGTEAFF

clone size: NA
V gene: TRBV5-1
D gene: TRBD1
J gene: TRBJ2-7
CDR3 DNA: TGCGCCAGCAGCTTGGCCGGACAGGGGGCGGGTGAGCAGTACTTC
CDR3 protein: CASSLAGQGAGEQYF

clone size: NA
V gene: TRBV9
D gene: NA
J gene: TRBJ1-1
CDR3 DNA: TGTGCCAGCAGCGACGGACAGTTGAACACTGAAGCTTTCTTT
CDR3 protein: CASSDGQLNTEAFF

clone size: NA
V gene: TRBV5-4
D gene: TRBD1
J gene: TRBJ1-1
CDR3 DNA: TGTGCCAGCAGCTTGATTCAGGGGGCGGAAGCTTTCTTT
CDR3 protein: CASSLIQGAEAFF

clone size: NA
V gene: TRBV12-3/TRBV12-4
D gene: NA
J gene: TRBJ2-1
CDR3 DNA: TGTGCCAGCAGTTTGAACACCGAGCAGTTCTTC
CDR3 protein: CASSLNTEQFF

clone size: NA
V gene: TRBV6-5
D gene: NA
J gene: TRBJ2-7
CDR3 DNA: TGTGCCAGCAGGCTAGGACAGCTCACCGAGCAGTACTTC
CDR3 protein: CASRLGQLTEQYF

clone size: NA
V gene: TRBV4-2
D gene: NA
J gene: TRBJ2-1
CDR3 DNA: TGTGCCAGCAGCCCCGGACTAAACAATGAGCAGTTCTTC
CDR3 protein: CASSPGLNNEQFF

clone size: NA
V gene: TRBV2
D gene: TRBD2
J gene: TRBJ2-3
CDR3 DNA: TGTGCCAGCAGTGAACCAGCGGGGGTCACAGATACGCAGTATTTT
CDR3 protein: CASSEPAGVTDTQYF

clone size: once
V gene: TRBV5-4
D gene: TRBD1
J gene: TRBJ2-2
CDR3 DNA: TGTGCCAGCAGCTTGCGACAGGGGACCGGGGAGCTGTTTTTT
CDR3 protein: CASSLRQGTGELFF

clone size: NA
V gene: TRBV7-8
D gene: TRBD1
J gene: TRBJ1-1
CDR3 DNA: TGTGCCAGCAGCTCCGGACAGGTGAACACTGAAGCTTTCTTT
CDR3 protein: CASSSGQVNTEAFF

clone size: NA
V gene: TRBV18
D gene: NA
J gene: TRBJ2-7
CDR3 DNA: TGTGCCAGCTCACTTAACAACAGGAACGAGCAGTACTTC
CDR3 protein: CASSLNNRNEQYF

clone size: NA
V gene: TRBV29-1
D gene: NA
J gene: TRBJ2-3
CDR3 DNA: TGCAGCGTTGAAGCGAGGGATACGCAGTATTTT
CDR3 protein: CSVEARDTQYF

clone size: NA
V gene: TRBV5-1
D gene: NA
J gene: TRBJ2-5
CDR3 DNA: TGCGCCAGCAGCTTGACGCCGGGGGAGACCCAGTACTTC
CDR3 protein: CASSLTPGETQYF

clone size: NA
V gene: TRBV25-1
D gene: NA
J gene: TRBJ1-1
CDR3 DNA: TGTGCCAGCAGTCTATCCGGGACTCCCGAAGCTTTCTTT
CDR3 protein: CASSLSGTPEAFF

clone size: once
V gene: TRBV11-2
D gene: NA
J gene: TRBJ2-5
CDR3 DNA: TGTGCCAGCAGCTTAGACGTGACAGTCCAAGAGACCCAGTACTTC
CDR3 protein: CASSLDVTVQETQYF

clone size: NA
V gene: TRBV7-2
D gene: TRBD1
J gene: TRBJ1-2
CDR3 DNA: TGTGCCAGCAGCCCCGGGACAGGGCCTTATGGCTACACCTTC
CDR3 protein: CASSPGTGPYGYTF

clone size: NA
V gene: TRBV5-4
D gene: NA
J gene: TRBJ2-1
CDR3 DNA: TGTGCCAGCAGCTTGGGCGGGGCTCCCTCCTACAATGAGCAGTTCTTC
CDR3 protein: CASSLGGAPSYNEQFF

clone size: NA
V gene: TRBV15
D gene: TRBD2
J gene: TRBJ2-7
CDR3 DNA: TGTGCCACCAGCGGGTACGGGACTAGCGGGGGGGCGGCGGTTTACGAGCAGTACTTC
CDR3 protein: CATSGYGTSGGAAVYEQYF

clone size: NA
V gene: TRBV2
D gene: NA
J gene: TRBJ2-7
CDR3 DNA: TGTGCCAGCAGTGTTAAGGGGGTAAACGAGCAGTACTTC
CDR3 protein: CASSVKGVNEQYF

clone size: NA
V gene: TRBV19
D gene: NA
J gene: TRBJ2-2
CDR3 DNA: TGTGCCAGTAGTAGCGGACAGATCACCGGGGAGCTGTTTTTT
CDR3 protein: CASSSGQITGELFF

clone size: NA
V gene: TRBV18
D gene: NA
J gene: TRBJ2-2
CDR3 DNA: TGTGCCAGCTCACCGGCCCTCGGACAGAAGAACACCGGGGAGCTGTTTTTT
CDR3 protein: CASSPALGQKNTGELFF

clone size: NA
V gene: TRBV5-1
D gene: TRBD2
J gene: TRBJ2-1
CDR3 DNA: TGCGCCAGCAGCTTGTCGGGGGGGTCCTACAATGAGCAGTTCTTC
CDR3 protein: CASSLSGGSYNEQFF

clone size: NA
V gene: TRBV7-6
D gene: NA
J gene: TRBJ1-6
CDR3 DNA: TGTGCCAGCAGCTTAGGAGCCGTCGGAGGCTCACCCCTCCACTTT
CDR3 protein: CASSLGAVGGSPLHF

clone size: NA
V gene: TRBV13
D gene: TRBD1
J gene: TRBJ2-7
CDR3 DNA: TGTGCCAGCAGCAGATCGGGACAGGGGAACTACGAGCAGTACTTC
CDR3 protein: CASSRSGQGNYEQYF

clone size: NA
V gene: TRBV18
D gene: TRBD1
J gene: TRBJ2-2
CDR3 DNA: TGTGCCAGCTCGAGGACAGGGAACACCGGGGAGCTGTTTTTT
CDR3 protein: CASSRTGNTGELFF

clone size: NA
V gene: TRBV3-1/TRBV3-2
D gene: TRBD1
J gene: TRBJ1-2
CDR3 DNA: TGTGCCAGCAGCCAAGATCTCAACAGGGGGAACTATGGCTACACCTTC
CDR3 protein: CASSQDLNRGNYGYTF

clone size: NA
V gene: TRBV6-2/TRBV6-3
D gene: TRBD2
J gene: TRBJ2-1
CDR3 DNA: TGTGCCAGCAGTTACTCAAGCGGGGGAAGTAATGAGCAGTTCTTC
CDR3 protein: CASSYSSGGSNEQFF

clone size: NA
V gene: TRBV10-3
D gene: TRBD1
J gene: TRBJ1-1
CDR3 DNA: TGTGCCATCAGGGGACAGGTAAACACTGAAGCTTTCTTT
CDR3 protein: CAIRGQVNTEAFF

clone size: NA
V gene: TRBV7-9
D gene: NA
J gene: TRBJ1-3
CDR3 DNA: TGTGCCAGCAGCTTAGCAAGGGCGGGATACGAGGAAAACACCATATATTTT
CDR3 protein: CASSLARAGYEENTIYF